This TCR beta chain was sequenced in a study of graft-versus-host responses after intestinal transplantation. At the level of the study: Each transplant was multivisceral, liver-intestinal, or isolated intestinal. Every recipient underwent anti-thymocyte globulin induction, then tacrolimus and steroids for roughly 3 years.

Assay: immunoSEQ multiplex PCR; the TCRdb copy retains only in-frame clones and omits some. The table lists some 76,000 clones, roughly 84% of them singletons. Details on this clone: Its target is unknown.

Study findings and constraints: Early declines in HvG clones that occurred post-transplant were associated with peak circulating GvH clone levels. GvH clones detected in recipient marrow included some appearing first in ileum or blood.

The germline gives CDR1 SGHNT, CDR2 YYREEE (reference sequence). This CDR3 spans 15 amino acids. Deletions cut 6 bases from V and 5 bases from J, with 18 bases between. The gene calls are TRBV5-4 and TRBJ1-5; TRBD1 is a possible D gene (6 bases). This receptor was taken from a human donor who was the organ donor for an intestinal transplant. This sample comprised unstimulated CD8+ T cells sorted from spleen or lymph node cells, obtained before transplant. The CDR3 region has the DNA TGTGCCAGCACCCCCATGGGGGCGCCGGATCAGCCCCAGCATTTT. Protein product: CASTPMGAPDQPQHF.